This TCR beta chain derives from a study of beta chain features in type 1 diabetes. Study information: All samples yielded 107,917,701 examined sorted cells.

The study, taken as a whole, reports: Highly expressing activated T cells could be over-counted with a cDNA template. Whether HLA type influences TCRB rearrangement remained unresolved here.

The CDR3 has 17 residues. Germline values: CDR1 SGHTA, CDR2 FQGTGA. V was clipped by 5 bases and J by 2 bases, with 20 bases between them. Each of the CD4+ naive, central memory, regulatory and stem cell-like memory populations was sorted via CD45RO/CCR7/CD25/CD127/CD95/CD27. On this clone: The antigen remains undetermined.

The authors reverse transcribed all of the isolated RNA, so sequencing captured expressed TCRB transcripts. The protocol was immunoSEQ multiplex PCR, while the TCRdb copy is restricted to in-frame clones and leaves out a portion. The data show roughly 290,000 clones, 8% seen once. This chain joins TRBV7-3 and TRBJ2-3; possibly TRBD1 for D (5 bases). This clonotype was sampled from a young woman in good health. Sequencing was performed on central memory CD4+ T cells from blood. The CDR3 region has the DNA TGTGCCAGCAGCCCGAGGTTAAGCAGGGCGAACACAGATACGCAGTATTTT. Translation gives CASSPRLSRANTDTQYF.